These 5 T cell receptor beta chains were sequenced from one sample in a study of cytomegalovirus exposure and HLA in healthy donors. The method was immunoSEQ multiplex PCR; TCRdb's version includes in-frame clones alone and lacks a portion of them. The sample includes about 150,000 clones, more than 75% of them seen just once. Sequencing was carried out using PBMCs. All receptors derive from a man younger than 30 in good health and CMV-seronegative.

This clone appeared a single time. This chain links TRBV10-3 with TRBJ2-7; possible D gene TRBD2, 5 bases. The germline V gene has CDR1 ENHRY and CDR2 SYGVKD. This CDR3 comprises 15 residues. The V and J ends lost 0 bases and 4 bases respectively, with 13 bases between them. For the CDR3, the DNA is TGTGCCATCAGTGAGTCGTTGGGCGGGTCATACGAGCAGTACTTC. Translation gives CAISESLGGSYEQYF.

The table lists this clone with a count of one. The gene calls are TRBV28 and TRBJ2-1; 8 bases line up with TRBD2. The CDR3 is made up of 15 amino acids. Germline loops: CDR1 MDHEN, CDR2 SYDVKM. With V trimmed by 6 bases and J by 3 bases, 7 bases remained unmatched. CDR3 DNA sequence: TGTGCCAGCAGCCCGGGGACTAGTAACTACAATGAGCAGTTCTTC. This encodes CASSPGTSNYNEQFF. Variable domain in full (rest from reference TRBV28 and TRBJ2-1): DVKVTQSSRYLVKRTGEKVFLECVQDMDHENMFWYRQDPGLGLRLIYFSYDVKMKEKGDIPEGYSVSREKKERFSLILESASTNQTSMYLCASSPGTSNYNEQFFGPGTRLTVL.

This clone was seen just once. The chain has TRBV2 and TRBJ2-2; 8 nucleotides agree with TRBD2. The ends lost 2 bases at V and 0 bases at J; junction bases unmatched: 5. Germline CDR1 SNHLY, CDR2 FYNNEI. This CDR3 is 17 amino acids long. CDR3 loop: CASSEPSGGTNTGELFF. The CDR3 DNA reads TGTGCCAGCAGTGAACCGAGCGGGGGTACGAACACCGGGGAGCTGTTTTTT.

This chain links TRBV27 with TRBJ1-5; D remains ambiguous. CDR1 and CDR2 (germline): MNHEY, SMNVEV (reference sequence). The CDR3 contains 14 residues. Trimming stripped 2 bases from V and 3 bases from J, with 8 bases between. CDR3 bases: TGTGCCAGCAGTTTAGCGGGCCTCAATCAGCCCCAGCATTTT. Translation: CASSLAGLNQPQHF.

The chain recombines TRBV5-1 with TRBJ2-5; 14 nucleotides align to TRBD2. The CDR3 is 16 residues long. Losses at the gene ends were 3 bases for V and 1 base for J; bases not matched to a gene: 2. Germline V CDR1 and CDR2: SGHRS, YFSETQ. CDR3 bases: TGCGCCAGCAGCTCCGGGACTAGCGGGGGCCAAGAGACCCAGTACTTC. It specifies CASSSGTSGGQETQYF.